This paragraph reports one TCR beta chain. The data belong to a study of blood T cell repertoires in COVID-19. Using immunoSEQ multiplex PCR, the repertoire was profiled, and TCRdb retains in-frame clones only, with some absent. The sample lists some 320,000 clones; about 89% were seen once. There are 15 residues in the CDR3. The junction had 12 bases not matched to a gene; V was cut back by 5 bases and J by 8 bases. CDR1 and CDR2 (germline): SGHTA, FQGTGA. This sequence joins TRBV7-3 and TRBJ2-1, with 7 bases that match TRBD1. This sequence was found in a man aged 60 to 69 who had recovered from COVID-19. Sequencing was carried out using PBMCs or T cells enriched from blood (not recorded which). CDR3 residues: CASSLQGIPGDEQFF. Written as DNA, the CDR3 is TGTGCCAGCAGCCTACAGGGGATCCCCGGCGATGAGCAGTTCTTC.